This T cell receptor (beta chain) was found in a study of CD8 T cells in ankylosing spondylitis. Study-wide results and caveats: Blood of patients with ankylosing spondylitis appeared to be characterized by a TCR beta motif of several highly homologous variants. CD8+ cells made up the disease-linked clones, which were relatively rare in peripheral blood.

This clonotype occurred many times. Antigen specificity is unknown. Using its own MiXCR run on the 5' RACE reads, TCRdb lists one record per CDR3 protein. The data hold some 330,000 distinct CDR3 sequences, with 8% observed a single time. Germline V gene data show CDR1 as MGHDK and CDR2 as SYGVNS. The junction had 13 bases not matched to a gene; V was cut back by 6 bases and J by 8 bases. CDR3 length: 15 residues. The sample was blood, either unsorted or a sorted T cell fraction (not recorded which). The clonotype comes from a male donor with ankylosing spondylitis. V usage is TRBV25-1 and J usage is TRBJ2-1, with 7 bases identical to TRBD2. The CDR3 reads CASRWAGENHHEQFF. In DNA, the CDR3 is TGTGCCAGCAGATGGGCGGGAGAAAACCACCATGAGCAGTTCTTC.